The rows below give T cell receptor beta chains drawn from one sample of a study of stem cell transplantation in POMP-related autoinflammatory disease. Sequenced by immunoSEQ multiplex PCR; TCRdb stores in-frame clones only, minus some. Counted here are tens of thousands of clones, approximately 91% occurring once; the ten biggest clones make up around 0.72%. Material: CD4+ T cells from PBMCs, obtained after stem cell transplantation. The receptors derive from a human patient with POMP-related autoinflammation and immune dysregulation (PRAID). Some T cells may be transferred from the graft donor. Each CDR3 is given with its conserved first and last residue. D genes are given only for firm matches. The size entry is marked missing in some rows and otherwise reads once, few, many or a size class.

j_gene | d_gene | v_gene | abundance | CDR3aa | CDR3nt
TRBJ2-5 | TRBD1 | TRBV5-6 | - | CASSPGTGDAETQYF | TGTGCCAGCAGCCCGGGGACAGGGGACGCGGAGACCCAGTACTTC
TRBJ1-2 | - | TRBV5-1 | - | CASSLEHYGANYGYTF | TGCGCCAGCAGCTTGGAGCACTACGGAGCTAACTATGGCTACACCTTC
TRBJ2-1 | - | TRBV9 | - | CASSPGLTYNEQFF | TGTGCCAGCAGCCCGGGACTTACCTACAATGAGCAGTTCTTC
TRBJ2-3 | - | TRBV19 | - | CASSGISLTDTQYF | TGTGCCAGTAGCGGGATTTCTCTCACAGATACGCAGTATTTT
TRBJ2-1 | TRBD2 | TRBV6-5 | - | CASSSGLAPNAGEQFF | TGTGCCAGCAGTTCCGGACTAGCCCCAAATGCTGGTGAGCAGTTCTTC
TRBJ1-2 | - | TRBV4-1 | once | CASSQVQSTYGYTF | TGCGCCAGCAGCCAAGTCCAGAGCACCTATGGCTACACCTTC
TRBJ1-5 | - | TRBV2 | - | CASTGRVSNQPQHF | TGTGCCAGCACCGGACGGGTAAGCAATCAGCCCCAGCATTTT
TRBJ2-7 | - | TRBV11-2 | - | CASSFTQGGNEQYF | TGTGCCAGCAGCTTCACCCAGGGCGGCAACGAGCAGTACTTC
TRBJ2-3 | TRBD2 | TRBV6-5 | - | CATGGLAEISDTQYF | TGTGCCACGGGAGGACTAGCGGAAATATCAGATACGCAGTATTTT
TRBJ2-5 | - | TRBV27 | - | CASSLSRQNQETQYF | TGTGCCAGCAGTTTATCCCGACAGAACCAAGAGACCCAGTACTTC
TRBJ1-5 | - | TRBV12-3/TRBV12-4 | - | CASSLERGQPQHF | TGTGCCAGCAGTTTAGAGCGTGGTCAGCCCCAGCATTTT
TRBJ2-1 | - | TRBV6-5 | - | CASSSPRDMGYNEQFF | TGTGCCAGCAGTTCCCCCCGGGATATGGGCTACAATGAGCAGTTCTTC
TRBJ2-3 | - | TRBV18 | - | CASSPVAVSTDTQYF | TGTGCCAGCTCGCCAGTAGCGGTTAGCACAGATACGCAGTATTTT
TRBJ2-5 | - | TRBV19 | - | CASSIFGKRQETQYF | TGTGCCAGTAGTATATTCGGCAAGAGACAAGAGACCCAGTACTTC
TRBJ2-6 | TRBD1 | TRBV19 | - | CASNPNRGAGANVLTF | TGTGCCAGTAACCCCAACAGGGGGGCTGGGGCCAACGTCCTGACTTTC
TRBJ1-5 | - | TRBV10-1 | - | CASSELIEQPQHF | TGCGCCAGCAGTGAGTTGATAGAACAGCCCCAGCATTTT
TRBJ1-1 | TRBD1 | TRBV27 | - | CASSLYPPGTGGTEAFF | TGTGCCAGCAGTTTATATCCGCCTGGGACAGGGGGCACTGAAGCTTTCTTT
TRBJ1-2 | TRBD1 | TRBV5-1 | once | CASSDQGVGYTF | TGCGCCAGCAGCGATCAGGGGGTTGGCTACACCTTC
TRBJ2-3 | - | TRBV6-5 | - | CASSHEAGTDTQYF | TGTGCCAGCAGTCATGAGGCGGGGACAGATACGCAGTATTTT
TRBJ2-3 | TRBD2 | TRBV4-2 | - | CASSQEAGDTDTQYF | TGTGCCAGCAGCCAAGAAGCGGGAGACACAGATACGCAGTATTTT
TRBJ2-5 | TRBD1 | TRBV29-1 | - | CSAGTDARETQYF | TGCAGCGCCGGGACAGACGCGAGGGAGACCCAGTACTTC
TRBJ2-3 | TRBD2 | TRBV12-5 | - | CASGSGLATDTQYF | TGTGCTAGTGGTTCTGGACTAGCCACAGATACGCAGTATTTT
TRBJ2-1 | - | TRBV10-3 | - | CAISDGGRGNEQFF | TGTGCCATCAGTGATGGGGGCCGAGGGAATGAGCAGTTCTTC
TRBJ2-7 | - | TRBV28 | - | CASSDGPYEQYF | TGTGCCAGCAGTGATGGACCCTACGAGCAGTACTTC
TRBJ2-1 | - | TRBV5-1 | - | CASSWGSSYNEQFF | TGCGCCAGCAGTTGGGGTAGCTCCTACAATGAGCAGTTCTTC
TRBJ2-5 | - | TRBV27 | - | CASSLSFQETQYF | TGTGCCAGCAGTTTATCGTTTCAAGAGACCCAGTACTTC
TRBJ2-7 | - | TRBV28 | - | CASSFVHSYEQYF | TGTGCCAGCAGTTTCGTTCACAGTTACGAGCAGTACTTC
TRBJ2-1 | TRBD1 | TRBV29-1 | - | CSGTGASTGNEQFF | TGCAGCGGAACAGGGGCGAGCACCGGCAATGAGCAGTTCTTC
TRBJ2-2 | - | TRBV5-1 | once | CASSPNGKNTGELFF | TGCGCCAGCAGCCCCAATGGGAAGAACACCGGGGAGCTGTTTTTT
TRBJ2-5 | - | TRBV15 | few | CATSREVYSQETQYF | TGTGCCACCAGCAGAGAGGTATACTCCCAAGAGACCCAGTACTTC
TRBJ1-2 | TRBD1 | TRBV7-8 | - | CASSGQDRGNYGYTF | TGTGCCAGCAGCGGGCAAGACAGGGGGAACTATGGCTACACCTTC
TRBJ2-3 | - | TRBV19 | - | CASSRDTTDTQYF | TGTGCCAGTAGCAGGGATACCACAGATACGCAGTATTTT
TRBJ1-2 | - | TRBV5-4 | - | CASSPGLGDGYTF | TGTGCCAGCAGCCCCGGGCTGGGTGATGGCTACACCTTC
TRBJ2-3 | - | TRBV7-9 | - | CASSLDRFTDTQYF | TGTGCCAGCAGCTTAGATAGGTTCACAGATACGCAGTATTTT
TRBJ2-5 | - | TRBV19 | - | CASMASEQETQYF | TGTGCCAGCATGGCTAGCGAACAAGAGACCCAGTACTTC
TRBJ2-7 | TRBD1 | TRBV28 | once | CASRRDRGYEQYF | TGTGCCAGCAGGCGGGACAGGGGTTACGAGCAGTACTTC
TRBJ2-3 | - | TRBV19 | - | CASSRYRGTPTSTDTQYF | TGTGCCAGTAGTCGATACCGGGGTACTCCTACTAGCACAGATACGCAGTATTTT
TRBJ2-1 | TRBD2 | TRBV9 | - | CASSAGLVTSYEQFF | TGTGCCAGCAGCGCCGGACTAGTGACTTCCTATGAGCAGTTCTTC
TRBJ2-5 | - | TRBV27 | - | CATSNLIQETQYF | TGTGCCACCTCAAACCTGATACAAGAGACCCAGTACTTC
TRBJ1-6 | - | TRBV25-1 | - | CASSARTSQNSPLHF | TGTGCCAGCAGTGCCCGGACAAGCCAAAATTCACCCCTCCACTTT
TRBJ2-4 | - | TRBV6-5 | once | CASSPRTTFKNIQYF | TGTGCCAGCAGTCCTAGGACGACTTTCAAAAACATTCAGTACTTC
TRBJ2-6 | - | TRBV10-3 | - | CAISGQLSGANVLTF | TGTGCCATCAGTGGACAGCTCTCTGGGGCCAACGTCCTGACTTTC
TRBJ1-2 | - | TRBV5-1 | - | CASSLVGGGYTF | TGCGCCAGCAGCTTGGTTGGGGGTGGCTACACCTTC
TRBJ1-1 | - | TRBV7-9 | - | CASSLYEGTEAFF | TGTGCCAGCAGCTTATATGAGGGGACTGAAGCTTTCTTT
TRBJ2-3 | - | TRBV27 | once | CASSLLGVADTQYF | TGTGCCAGCAGTTTACTGGGGGTCGCAGATACGCAGTATTTT
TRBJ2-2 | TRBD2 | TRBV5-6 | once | CASSTEREGELFF | TGTGCCAGCAGCACCGAGCGGGAAGGGGAGCTGTTTTTT
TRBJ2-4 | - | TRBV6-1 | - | CASSESFSGRNIQYF | TGTGCCAGCAGTGAAAGTTTTTCCGGGCGAAACATTCAGTACTTC
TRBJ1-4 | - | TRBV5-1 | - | CASRSGRGEKLFF | TGCGCCAGCAGATCAGGGAGGGGTGAAAAACTGTTTTTT